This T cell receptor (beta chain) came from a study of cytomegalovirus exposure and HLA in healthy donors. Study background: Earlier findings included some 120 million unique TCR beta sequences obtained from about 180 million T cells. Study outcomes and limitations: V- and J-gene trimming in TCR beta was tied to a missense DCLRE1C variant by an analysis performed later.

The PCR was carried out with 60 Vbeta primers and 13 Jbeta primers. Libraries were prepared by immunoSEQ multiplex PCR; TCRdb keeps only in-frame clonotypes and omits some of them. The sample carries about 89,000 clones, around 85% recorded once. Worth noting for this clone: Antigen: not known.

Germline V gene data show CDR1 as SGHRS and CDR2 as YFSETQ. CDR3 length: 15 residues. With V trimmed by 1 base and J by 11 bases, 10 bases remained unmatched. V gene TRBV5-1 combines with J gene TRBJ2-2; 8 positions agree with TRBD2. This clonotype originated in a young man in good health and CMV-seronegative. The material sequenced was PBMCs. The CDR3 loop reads CASSLLSVRGGELFF. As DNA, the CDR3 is TGCGCCAGCAGCTTGCTGTCGGTTCGGGGGGGAGAGCTGTTTTTT. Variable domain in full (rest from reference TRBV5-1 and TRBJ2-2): KAGVTQTPRYLIKTRGQQVTLSCSPISGHRSVSWYQQTPGQGLQFLFEYFSETQRNKGNFPGRFSGRQFSNSRSEMNVSTLELGDSALYLCASSLLSVRGGELFFGEGSRLTVL.